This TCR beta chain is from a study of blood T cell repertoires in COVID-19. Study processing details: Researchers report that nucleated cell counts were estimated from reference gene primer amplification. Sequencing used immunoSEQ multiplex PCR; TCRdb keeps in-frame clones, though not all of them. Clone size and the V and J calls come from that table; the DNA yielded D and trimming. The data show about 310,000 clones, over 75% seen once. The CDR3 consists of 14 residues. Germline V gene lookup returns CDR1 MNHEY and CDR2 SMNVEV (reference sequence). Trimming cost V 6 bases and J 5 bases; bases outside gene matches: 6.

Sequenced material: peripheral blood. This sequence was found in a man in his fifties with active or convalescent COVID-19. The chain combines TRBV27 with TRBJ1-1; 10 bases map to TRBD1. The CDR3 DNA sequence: TGTGCCAGCAGGTCCGGACAGGGGGTTACTGAAGCTTTCTTT. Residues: CASRSGQGVTEAFF.